The 15 T cell receptor beta chains below were found in one sample sequenced in a study of blood T cell repertoires in COVID-19. Repertoires were generated with immunoSEQ multiplex PCR, while TCRdb's copy carries only in-frame clones and drops some. The sample consists of about 96,000 clones, less than 85% of them appearing once. Sequencing used peripheral blood. The receptors here all came from a woman between 55 and 75 years old with acute or convalescent COVID-19.

The chain has TRBV6-1 and TRBJ2-1; 12 nucleotides agree with TRBD2. V shed 3 bases, J shed 9 bases, and the junction held 6 bases outside the gene matches. The CDR3 contains 15 residues. Germline assignment: CDR1 MNHNS and CDR2 SASEGT. CDR3 residues: CASSDLAGGHLEQFF. The CDR3 coding sequence is TGTGCCAGCAGTGATCTAGCGGGGGGGCACCTTGAGCAGTTCTTC.

The CDR3 is CASSYLGQGGQPQHF. DNA for the CDR3: TGTGCCAGCAGTTACTTGGGACAGGGTGGACAGCCCCAGCATTTT. This chain uses TRBV6-2 or TRBV6-3 with TRBJ1-5, with 9 nucleotides matching TRBD1. Unmatched junction bases numbered 5, after V lost 1 base and J lost 7 bases. From germline, CDR1 is MNHEY and CDR2 SVGEGT. This CDR3 is built from 15 residues.

J is TRBJ1-6 and V is TRBV30, with 8 bases that match TRBD1. CDR1 GTSNPN and CDR2 SVGIG come from the germline V gene (reference sequence). The J segment lost 4 bases and the V segment lost 3 bases, leaving 5 bases of the junction unmatched. The CDR3 consists of 15 residues. The CDR3 reads CAWRGDRMYNSPLHF. CDR3 in DNA: TGTGCCTGGAGGGGGGACAGGATGTATAATTCACCCCTCCACTTT.

This chain uses TRBV19 with TRBJ1-1; D is perhaps TRBD1 (5 bases). Trimming removed 7 bases at V and 4 bases at J, with 16 bases between. The CDR3 runs 14 residues. CDR1 and CDR2 from the germline V gene are LNHDA and SQIVND (reference sequence). The CDR3 DNA follows: TGTGCCAGTACCTATCGAGGGGAGGGCACTGAAGCTTTCTTT. Its translation is CASTYRGEGTEAFF.

This chain connects TRBV5-5 to TRBJ1-5; TRBD1 matches at 8 bases. CDR1 and CDR2 (germline): SGHKS, YYEKEE (reference sequence). V dropped 7 bases and J dropped 1; count of bases not matched to a gene: 4. This CDR3 contains 14 residues. CDR3 amino acids: CASGQGLSNQPQHF. The CDR3 nucleotides are TGTGCCAGCGGACAGGGTTTGAGCAATCAGCCCCAGCATTTT. The variable domain in full, with the rest retrieved from reference TRBV5-5 and TRBJ1-5, is DAGVTQSPTHLIKTRGQQVTLRCSPISGHKSVSWYQQVLGQGPQFIFQYYEKEERGRGNFPDRFSARQFPNYSSELNVNALLLGDSALYLCASGQGLSNQPQHFGDGTRLSIL.

This clone was seen a few times. The rearrangement links TRBV5-1 to TRBJ2-5, with D unclear. The germline gives CDR1 SGHRS, CDR2 YFSETQ. Trimming removed 4 bases from V and 4 bases from J, with 14 bases in between. The CDR3 runs 14 residues. CDR3 bases: TGCGCCAGCAGCGCGGCTGTGCAGCCAGAGACCCAGTACTTC. It yields the protein CASSAAVQPETQYF.

The chain has TRBV11-2 and TRBJ2-1; 12 bases agree with TRBD2. Germline values: CDR1 SGHAT, CDR2 FQNNGV. Trimming took 5 bases from V and 4 from J; bases not matched to a gene: 6. This CDR3 is built from 16 residues. This chain's CDR3 is CASSAPLAGGYNEQFF. The CDR3 coding sequence is TGTGCCAGCAGCGCCCCTCTAGCGGGGGGGTACAATGAGCAGTTCTTC.

The chain carries TRBV9 and TRBJ1-1, with D possibly being TRBD1 (6 bases). The length of the CDR3 is 14 residues. Trimming stripped 4 bases from V and 0 bases from J, with 10 bases between. Germline values: CDR1 SGDLS, CDR2 YYNGEE. CDR3 amino acids: CASSPGGVNTEAFF. CDR3 DNA: TGTGCCAGCAGCCCTGGGGGCGTGAACACTGAAGCTTTCTTT.

The rearrangement links TRBV5-6 to TRBJ1-5; D remains unclear. Germline loops: CDR1 SGHDT, CDR2 YYEEEE. The CDR3 consists of 15 residues. The V and J ends lost 1 base and 0 bases respectively, with 8 bases between them. CDR3 nucleotide sequence: TGTGCCAGCAGCTTGACTCAAGATAGCAATCAGCCCCAGCATTTT. It is translated as CASSLTQDSNQPQHF.

This clone was seen only a few times. The rearrangement joins TRBV19 to TRBJ2-2; 9 bases fit TRBD2. Germline values: CDR1 LNHDA, CDR2 SQIVND (reference sequence). The length of the CDR3 is 14 residues. V dropped 6 bases and J dropped 3; count of bases not matched to a gene: 2. The CDR3 loop reads CASRSGGHTGELFF. For the CDR3, the DNA is TGTGCCAGTAGAAGCGGGGGGCACACCGGGGAGCTGTTTTTT.

This clone has just a few counts. V and J are TRBV27 and TRBJ1-1; D might be TRBD1 (5 bases). In germline, CDR1 is MNHEY, CDR2 SMNVEV (reference sequence). This CDR3 comprises 16 residues. The ends were cut back, 3 bases at V and 5 bases at J, with 19 bases in the middle. The CDR3 DNA reads TGTGCCAGCAGTTTCGGGGGGACTAAAGGGTTAACTGAAGCTTTCTTT. This codes for CASSFGGTKGLTEAFF.

The chain joins TRBV4-2 to TRBJ2-3; no firm D call. Germline V lookup: CDR1 LGHNA, CDR2 YNFKEQ. V shed 0 bases and J shed 2 bases, with 12 bases lying between them. CDR3 length: 16 amino acids. The DNA of the CDR3 is TGTGCCAGCAGCCAAGATTTGGTAGCAACCACAGATACGCAGTATTTT. Its protein is CASSQDLVATTDTQYF.

The rearrangement links TRBV28 to TRBJ1-5, with TRBD1 as a possible D gene (5 bases). V was clipped by 2 bases and J by 1 base, with 12 bases between them. Germline V gene sequence: CDR1 MDHEN, CDR2 SYDVKM. The CDR3 is 16 residues long. The CDR3 DNA sequence: TGTGCCAGCAGTTTAAGGACCTGGACAAGCAATCAGCCCCAGCATTTT. Protein: CASSLRTWTSNQPQHF.

The chain combines TRBV6-5 with TRBJ2-1; possible D gene TRBD2, 6 bases. Germline V gene lookup returns CDR1 MNHEY and CDR2 SVGAGI. This CDR3 is 14 amino acids long. V was shortened by 6 bases and J by 9 bases, with 18 bases between the two germline ends. The CDR3 coding sequence is TGTGCCAGCAGACTCGGAGGGCAGGCCGGTGAGCAGTTCTTC. As protein: CASRLGGQAGEQFF.

The V and J genes are TRBV11-3 and TRBJ2-7; 12 bases are shared with TRBD2. CDR1 and CDR2 (germline): SGHNT, YENEEA. The V segment lost 5 bases and the J segment 4 bases; nucleotides outside the gene matches: 3. The CDR3 is 14 residues long. CDR3 sequence: CASSPGLAGYEQYF. In DNA, the CDR3 is TGTGCCAGCAGCCCCGGACTAGCGGGGTACGAGCAGTACTTC.